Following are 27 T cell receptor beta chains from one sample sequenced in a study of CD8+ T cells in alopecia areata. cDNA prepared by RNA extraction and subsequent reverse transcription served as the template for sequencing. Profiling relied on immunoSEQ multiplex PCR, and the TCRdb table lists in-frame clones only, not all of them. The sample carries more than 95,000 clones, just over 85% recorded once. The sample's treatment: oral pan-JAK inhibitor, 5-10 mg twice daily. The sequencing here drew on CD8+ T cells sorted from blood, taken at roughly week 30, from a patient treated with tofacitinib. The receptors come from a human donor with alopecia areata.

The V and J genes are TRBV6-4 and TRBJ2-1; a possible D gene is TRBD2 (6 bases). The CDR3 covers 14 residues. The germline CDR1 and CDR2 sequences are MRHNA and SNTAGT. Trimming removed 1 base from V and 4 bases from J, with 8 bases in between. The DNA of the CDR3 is TGTGCCAGCAGTGACTTCGGAGGGTACAATGAGCAGTTCTTC. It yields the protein CASSDFGGYNEQFF.

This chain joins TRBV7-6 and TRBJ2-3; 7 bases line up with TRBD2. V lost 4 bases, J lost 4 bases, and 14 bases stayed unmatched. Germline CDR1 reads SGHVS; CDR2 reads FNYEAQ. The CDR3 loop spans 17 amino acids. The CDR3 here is CASSWDGGLVAADTQYF. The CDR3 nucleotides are TGTGCCAGCAGCTGGGACGGCGGACTAGTGGCTGCAGATACGCAGTATTTT.

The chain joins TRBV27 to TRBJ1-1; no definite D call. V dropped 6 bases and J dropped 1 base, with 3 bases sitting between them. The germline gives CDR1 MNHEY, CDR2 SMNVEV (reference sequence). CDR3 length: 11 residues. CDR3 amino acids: CASRRNTEAFF. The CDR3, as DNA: TGTGCCAGCAGAAGGAACACTGAAGCTTTCTTT.

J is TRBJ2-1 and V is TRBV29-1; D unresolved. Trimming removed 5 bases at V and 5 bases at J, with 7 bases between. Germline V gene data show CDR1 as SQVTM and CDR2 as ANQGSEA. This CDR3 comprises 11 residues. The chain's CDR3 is CSVYDNNEQFF. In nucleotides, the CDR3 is TGCAGCGTTTACGATAACAATGAGCAGTTCTTC.

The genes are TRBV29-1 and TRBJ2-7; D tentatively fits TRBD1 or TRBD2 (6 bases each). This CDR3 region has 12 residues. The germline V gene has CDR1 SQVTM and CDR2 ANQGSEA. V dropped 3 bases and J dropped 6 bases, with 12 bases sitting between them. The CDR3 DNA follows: TGCAGCGTTGAGGGGGGCCGGTTCGAGCAGTACTTC. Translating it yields CSVEGGRFEQYF.

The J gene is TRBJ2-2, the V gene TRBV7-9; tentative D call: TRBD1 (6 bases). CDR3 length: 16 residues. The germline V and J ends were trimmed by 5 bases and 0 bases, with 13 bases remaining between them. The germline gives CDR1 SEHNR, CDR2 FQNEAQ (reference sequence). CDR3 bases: TGTGCCAGCAGCCCCGCTAAGGGGGCGAACACCGGGGAGCTGTTTTTT. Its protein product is CASSPAKGANTGELFF.

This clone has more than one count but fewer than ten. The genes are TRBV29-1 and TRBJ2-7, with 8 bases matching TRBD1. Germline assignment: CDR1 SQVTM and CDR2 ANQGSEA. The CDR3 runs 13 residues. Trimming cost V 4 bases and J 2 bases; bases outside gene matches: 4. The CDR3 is CSVAGQGAYEQYF. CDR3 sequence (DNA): TGCAGCGTTGCAGGACAGGGAGCCTACGAGCAGTACTTC.

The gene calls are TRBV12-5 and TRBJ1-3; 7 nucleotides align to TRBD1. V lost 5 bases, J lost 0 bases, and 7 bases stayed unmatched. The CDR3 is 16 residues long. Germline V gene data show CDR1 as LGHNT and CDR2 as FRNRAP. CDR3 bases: TGTGCTAGTGGTCCCCGGGACAGACTCTCTGGAAACACCATATATTTT. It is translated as CASGPRDRLSGNTIYF. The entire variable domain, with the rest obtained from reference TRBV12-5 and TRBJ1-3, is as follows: DARVTQTPRHKVTEMGQEVTMRCQPILGHNTVFWYRQTMMQGLELLAYFRNRAPLDDSGMPKDRFSAEMPDATLATLKIQPSEPRDSAVYFCASGPRDRLSGNTIYFGEGSWLTVV.

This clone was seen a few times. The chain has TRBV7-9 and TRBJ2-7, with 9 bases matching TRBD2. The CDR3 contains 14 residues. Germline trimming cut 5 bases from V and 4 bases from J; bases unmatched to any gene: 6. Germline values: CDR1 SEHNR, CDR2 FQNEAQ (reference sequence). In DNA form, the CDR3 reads TGTGCCAGCAGCATAGGCGGGGGGGCATACGAGCAGTACTTC. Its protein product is CASSIGGGAYEQYF.

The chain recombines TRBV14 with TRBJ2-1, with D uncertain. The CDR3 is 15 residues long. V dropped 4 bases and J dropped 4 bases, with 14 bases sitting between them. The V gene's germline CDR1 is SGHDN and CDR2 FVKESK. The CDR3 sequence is CASSLLNAFYNEQFF. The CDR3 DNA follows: TGTGCCAGCAGCCTATTAAACGCGTTTTACAATGAGCAGTTCTTC. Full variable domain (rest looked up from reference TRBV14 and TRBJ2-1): EAGVTQFPSHSVIEKGQTVTLRCDPISGHDNLYWYRRVMGKEIKFLLHFVKESKQDESGMPNNRFLAERTGGTYSTLKVQPAELEDSGVYFCASSLLNAFYNEQFFGPGTRLTVL.

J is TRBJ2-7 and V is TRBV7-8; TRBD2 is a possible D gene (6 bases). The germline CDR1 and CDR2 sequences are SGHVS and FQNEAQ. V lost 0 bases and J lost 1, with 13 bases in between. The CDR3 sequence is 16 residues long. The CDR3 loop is CASSLARGGTSYEQYF. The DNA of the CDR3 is TGTGCCAGCAGCTTAGCGCGGGGTGGAACGTCCTACGAGCAGTACTTC.

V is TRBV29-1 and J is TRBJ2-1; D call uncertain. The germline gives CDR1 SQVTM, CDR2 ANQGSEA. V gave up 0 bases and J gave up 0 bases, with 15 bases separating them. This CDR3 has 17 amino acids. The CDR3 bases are TGCAGCGTTGAAGATCCCGCGTCGGCTTCCTCCTACAATGAGCAGTTCTTC. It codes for CSVEDPASASSYNEQFF.

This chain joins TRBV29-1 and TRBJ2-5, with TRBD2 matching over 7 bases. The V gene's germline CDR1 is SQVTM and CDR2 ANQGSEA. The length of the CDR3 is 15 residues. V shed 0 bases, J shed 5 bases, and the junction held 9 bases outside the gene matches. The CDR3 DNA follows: TGCAGCGTTGAAGAGGGAGGGCTAGCCCAGGAGACCCAGTACTTC. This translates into CSVEEGGLAQETQYF.

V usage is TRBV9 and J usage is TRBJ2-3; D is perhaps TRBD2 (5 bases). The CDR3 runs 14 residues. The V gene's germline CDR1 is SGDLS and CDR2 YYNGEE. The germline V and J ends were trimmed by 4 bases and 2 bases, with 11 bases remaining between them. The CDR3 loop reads CASSRSGNTDTQYF. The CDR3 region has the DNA TGTGCCAGCAGCAGGTCGGGGAACACAGATACGCAGTATTTT.

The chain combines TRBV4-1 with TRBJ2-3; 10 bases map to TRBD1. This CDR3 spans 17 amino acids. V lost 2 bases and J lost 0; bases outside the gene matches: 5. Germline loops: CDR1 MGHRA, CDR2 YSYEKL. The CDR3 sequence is CASSQRGTGASTDTQYF. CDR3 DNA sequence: TGCGCCAGCAGCCAAAGGGGGACAGGGGCAAGCACAGATACGCAGTATTTT.

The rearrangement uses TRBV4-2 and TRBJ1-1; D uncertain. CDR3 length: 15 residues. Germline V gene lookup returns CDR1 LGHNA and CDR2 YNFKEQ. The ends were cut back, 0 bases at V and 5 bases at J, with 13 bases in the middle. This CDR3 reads CASSQEKGWGTEAFF. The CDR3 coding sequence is TGTGCCAGCAGCCAAGAGAAGGGTTGGGGAACTGAAGCTTTCTTT.

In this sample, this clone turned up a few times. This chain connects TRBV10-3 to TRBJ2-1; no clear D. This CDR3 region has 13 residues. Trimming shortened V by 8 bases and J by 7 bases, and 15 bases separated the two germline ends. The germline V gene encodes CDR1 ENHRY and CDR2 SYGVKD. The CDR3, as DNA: TGTGCCATCCTCCGCGAACTTGGGAATGAGCAGTTCTTC. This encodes CAILRELGNEQFF.

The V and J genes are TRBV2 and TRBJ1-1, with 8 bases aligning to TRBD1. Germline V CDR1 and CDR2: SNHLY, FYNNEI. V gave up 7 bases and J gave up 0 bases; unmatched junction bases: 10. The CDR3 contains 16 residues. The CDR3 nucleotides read TGTGCCAGCACCTTGACAGGGGAAAGCCTGAACACTGAAGCTTTCTTT. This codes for CASTLTGESLNTEAFF.

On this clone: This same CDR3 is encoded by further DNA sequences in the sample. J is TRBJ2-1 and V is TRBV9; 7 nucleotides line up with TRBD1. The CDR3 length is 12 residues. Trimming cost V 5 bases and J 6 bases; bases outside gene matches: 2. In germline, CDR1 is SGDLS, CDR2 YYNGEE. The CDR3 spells CASSGDSNEQFF. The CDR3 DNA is TGTGCCAGCAGTGGGGACAGCAATGAGCAGTTCTTC.

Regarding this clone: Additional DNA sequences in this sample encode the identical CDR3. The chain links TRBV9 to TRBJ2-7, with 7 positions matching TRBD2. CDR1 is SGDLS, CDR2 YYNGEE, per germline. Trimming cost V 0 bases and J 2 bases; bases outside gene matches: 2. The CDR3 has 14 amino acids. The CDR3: CASSVAGGTYEQYF. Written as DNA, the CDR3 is TGTGCCAGCAGCGTAGCGGGGGGAACCTACGAGCAGTACTTC.

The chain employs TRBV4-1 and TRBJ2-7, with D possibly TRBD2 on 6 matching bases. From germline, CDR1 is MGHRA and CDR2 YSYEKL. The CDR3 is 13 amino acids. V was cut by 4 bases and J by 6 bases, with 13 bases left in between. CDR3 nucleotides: TGCGCCAGCAGCCGTCATGGGGGGAGCGAGCAGTACTTC. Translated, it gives CASSRHGGSEQYF.

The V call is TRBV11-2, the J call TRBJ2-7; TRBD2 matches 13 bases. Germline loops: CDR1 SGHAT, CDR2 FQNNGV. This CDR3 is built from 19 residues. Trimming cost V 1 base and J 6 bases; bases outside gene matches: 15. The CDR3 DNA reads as TGTGCCAGCAGCTTAGGGGGGGCCGGACGGACTAGCGGGAGTGGCGAGCAGTACTTC. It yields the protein CASSLGGAGRTSGSGEQYF.

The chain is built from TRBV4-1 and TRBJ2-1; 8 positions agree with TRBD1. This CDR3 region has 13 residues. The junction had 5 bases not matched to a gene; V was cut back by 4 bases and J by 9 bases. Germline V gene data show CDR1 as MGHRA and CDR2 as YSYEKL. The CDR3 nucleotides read TGCGCCAGCAGCCCGATACAGGGGGGTGAGCAGTTCTTC. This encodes CASSPIQGGEQFF.

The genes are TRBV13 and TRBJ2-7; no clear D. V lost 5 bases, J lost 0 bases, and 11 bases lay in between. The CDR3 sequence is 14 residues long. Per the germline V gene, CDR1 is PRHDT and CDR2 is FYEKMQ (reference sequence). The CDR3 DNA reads TGTGCCAGCAGCCTAGAACAGTCCTCCTACGAGCAGTACTTC. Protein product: CASSLEQSSYEQYF.

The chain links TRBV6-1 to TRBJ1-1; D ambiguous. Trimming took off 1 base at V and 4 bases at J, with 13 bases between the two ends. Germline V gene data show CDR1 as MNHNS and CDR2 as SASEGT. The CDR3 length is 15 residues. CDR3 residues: CASSEGRIRVTEAFF. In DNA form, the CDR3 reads TGTGCCAGCAGTGAAGGGCGTATTAGGGTCACTGAAGCTTTCTTT.

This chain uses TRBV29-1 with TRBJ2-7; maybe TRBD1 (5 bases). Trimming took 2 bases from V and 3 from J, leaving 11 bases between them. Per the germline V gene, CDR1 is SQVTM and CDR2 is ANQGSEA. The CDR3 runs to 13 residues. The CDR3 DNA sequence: TGCAGCGTTGAACGGGCAGGGTACTACGAGCAGTACTTC. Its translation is CSVERAGYYEQYF.

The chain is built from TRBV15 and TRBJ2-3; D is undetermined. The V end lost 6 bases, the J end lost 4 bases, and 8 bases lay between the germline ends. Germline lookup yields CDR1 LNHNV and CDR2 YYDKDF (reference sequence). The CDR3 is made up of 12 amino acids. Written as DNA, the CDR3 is TGTGCCACCAGAAGGCCCCCAGATACGCAGTATTTT. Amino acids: CATRRPPDTQYF.